This T cell receptor beta chain was retrieved from a study of breast tumors, draining lymph nodes, adjacent tissues. Regarding the study as a whole: Tumor repertoires ranked between lymph nodes and nontumor tissue in diversity, with V and J gene preferences. The data were judged consistent with most tumor T cells coming from lymph node and expanding in tumor. Luminal-like breast cancer showed significantly higher tumor–nontumor repertoire similarity than basal-like.

This CDR3 is 11 amino acids long. Germline V gene sequence: CDR1 MNHEY, CDR2 SVGAGI. Deletions cut 5 bases from V and 6 bases from J, with 8 bases between. The lymph nodes were axillary draining lymph nodes from breast cancer patients. TCRdb recomputed calls from the multiplex PCR reads with MiXCR, one row per CDR3 protein. The sample yields about 130,000 distinct CDR3 sequences, over 20% seen once. To note about this clonotype: What it binds is not known. The conserved phenylalanine or tryptophan normally closing the CDR3 is absent here, so this likely arose from a read error.

The chain carries TRBV6-5 and TRBJ2-7; D is uncertain. The material sequenced was axillary lymph node tissue. This TCR derives from a female donor with breast cancer. Some clones in this sample may be carry-over from other donors' samples. DNA for the CDR3: TGTGCCAGCAGTCCGGGCTGCGAGCAGTACCTC. Translation: CASSPGCEQYL.